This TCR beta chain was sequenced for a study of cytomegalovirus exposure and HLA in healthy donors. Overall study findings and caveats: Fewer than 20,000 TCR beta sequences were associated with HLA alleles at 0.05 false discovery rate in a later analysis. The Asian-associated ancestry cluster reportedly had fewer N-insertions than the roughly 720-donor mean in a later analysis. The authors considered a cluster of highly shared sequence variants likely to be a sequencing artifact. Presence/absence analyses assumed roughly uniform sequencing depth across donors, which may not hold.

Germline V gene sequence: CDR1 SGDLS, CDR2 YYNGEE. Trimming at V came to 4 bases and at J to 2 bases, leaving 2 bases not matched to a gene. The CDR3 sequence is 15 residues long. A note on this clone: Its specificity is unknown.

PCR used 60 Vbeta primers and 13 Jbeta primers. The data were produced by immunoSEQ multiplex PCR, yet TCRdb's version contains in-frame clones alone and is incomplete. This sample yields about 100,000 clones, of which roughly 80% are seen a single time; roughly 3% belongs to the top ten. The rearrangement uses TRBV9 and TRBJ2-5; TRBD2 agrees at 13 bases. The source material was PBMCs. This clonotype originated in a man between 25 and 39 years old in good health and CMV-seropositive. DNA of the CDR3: TGTGCCAGCAGCACTAGCGGGGGGGCGCAAGAGACCCAGTACTTC. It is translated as CASSTSGGAQETQYF.